One T cell receptor beta chain is described in this entry. The antigen is not known. The sample originates from a study of STAT3 mutations in large granular lymphocyte leukemia. Points from the study as a whole: Every T-LGLL patient had at least one immunodominant TCRbeta clonotype.

Roughly 41,000 productive templates were obtained per sample on average. Clones were read by immunoSEQ multiplex PCR, and TCRdb kept only the in-frame ones, dropping some. The sample records roughly 9,700 clones, about 90% being singletons. Germline CDR1 and CDR2: KGHSH and LQKENI. This CDR3 has 16 residues. Trimming removed 3 bases from V and 4 bases from J, with 18 bases in between. The receptor was isolated from a man in his 60s with T-cell large granular lymphocyte leukemia. Some clones in this sample may be carry-over from other donors' samples. The sequenced sample consisted of peripheral blood mononuclear cells. The V gene is TRBV18, the J gene TRBJ1-1; D gene ambiguous. The DNA for the CDR3 is TGTGCCAGCTCACCGGCGGATCCGACCCTGGGCACTGAAGCTTTCTTT. It specifies CASSPADPTLGTEAFF.